Listed below are T cell receptor beta chains from one sample, sequenced in a study of CD8 T cells in ankylosing spondylitis. TCRdb called the 5' RACE reads again in MiXCR, with one record for every CDR3 protein. The table lists some 200,000 distinct CDR3 sequences, just under 7.5% of them singletons, with 14% in the top ten. Sequencing was done on a sample of blood, either unsorted or a sorted T cell fraction (not recorded which). These receptors were collected from a male donor with ankylosing spondylitis. CDR3s leave out the opening cysteine and the closing phenylalanine or tryptophan. Fields, in order: V gene, CDR3 protein.

V: TRBV7-8
CDR3: ASSLAGGPVYNEQF

V: TRBV7-2
CDR3: ASTPGSWYEQY

V: TRBV4-3
CDR3: ASSQELSMMGAQY

V: TRBV24-1
CDR3: ATSDGVTGELF

V: TRBV6-2/TRBV6-3
CDR3: ASRIGGEAQY

V: TRBV6-1
CDR3: ASTPLPSNQPQH

V: TRBV13
CDR3: ASSAQARGGELF

V: TRBV20-1
CDR3: SARWTRSSYEQY

V: TRBV7-6
CDR3: ASSSGTGPREAF

V: TRBV6-1
CDR3: ASSEWGPLNQPQH

V: TRBV7-2
CDR3: ASTPLKGDRVLGYT

V: TRBV9
CDR3: ASSEGQGARNTGELF

V: TRBV27
CDR3: ASSLGAGGQGEQF

V: TRBV4-1
CDR3: ASSPRGTTIGEQF

V: TRBV12-3/TRBV12-4
CDR3: ASSLIQGPNEKLF